These T cell receptor beta chains were read from a single sample in a study of regulatory T cells in long-lasting Graves disease. Via MiXCR, TCRdb re-called the multiplex PCR reads, giving one row per CDR3 protein. The table records some 350,000 distinct CDR3 sequences, 15% to 20% of them present only once. This sample also belongs to another study, concerning T cells in Graves' hyperthyroidism and ophthalmopathy.

This material consisted of peripheral blood mononuclear cells (PBMCs), taken at new diagnosis, from a patient treated with antithyroid drugs. The receptors stem from a woman aged 18-29 years with Graves disease. Each CDR3 is given with its conserved first and last residue. D genes are given only for firm matches. Clone size is shown for a subset of rows, as once, few, many or a class of expanded clone.

size: many; V: TRBV5-1; J: TRBJ2-5; D: -; CDR3: CASSSHRVLQETQYF; DNA: TGCGCCAGCAGCTCCCACCGGGTCCTACAAGAGACCCAGTACTTC
size: many; V: TRBV30; J: TRBJ2-2; D: -; CDR3: CAWKAFPNTGELFF; DNA: TGTGCCTGGAAGGCGTTTCCGAACACCGGGGAGCTGTTTTTT
size: many; V: TRBV28; J: TRBJ2-7; D: TRBD1; CDR3: CASSAPPGQDSYEQYF; DNA: TGTGCCAGCAGCGCGCCTCCGGGACAGGACTCCTACGAGCAGTACTTC
size: many; V: TRBV5-1; J: TRBJ2-1; D: -; CDR3: CASSRGRFDEQFF; DNA: TGCGCCAGCAGCCGGGGCAGGTTCGATGAGCAGTTCTTC
size: many; V: TRBV30; J: TRBJ2-1; D: -; CDR3: CAWRRDNEQFF; DNA: TGTGCCTGGCGACGGGACAATGAGCAGTTCTTC
size: many; V: TRBV2; J: TRBJ1-4; D: TRBD1; CDR3: CASSATGVGEKLFF; DNA: TGTGCCAGCAGTGCAACAGGGGTGGGGGAAAAACTGTTTTTT
size: many; V: TRBV28; J: TRBJ1-6; D: TRBD1; CDR3: CASSFRQGYSPLHF; DNA: TGTGCCAGCAGTTTTCGACAGGGGTATTCACCCCTCCACTTT
size: many; V: TRBV13; J: TRBJ2-1; D: -; CDR3: CASSSFPYNEQFF; DNA: TGTGCCAGCAGCTCTTTCCCTTACAATGAGCAGTTCTTC
size: many; V: TRBV2; J: TRBJ1-1; D: -; CDR3: CASSEPRDNTEAFF; DNA: TGTGCCAGCAGTGAACCTCGGGACAACACTGAAGCTTTCTTT
size: many; V: TRBV11-2; J: TRBJ2-5; D: -; CDR3: CASSLLETQYF; DNA: TGTGCCAGCAGCTTATTAGAGACCCAGTACTTC
size: few; V: TRBV27; J: TRBJ2-2; D: TRBD1; CDR3: CASSRGDRATGELFF; DNA: TGTGCCAGCAGCCGTGGGGACAGGGCCACCGGGGAGCTGTTTTTT
size: few; V: TRBV19; J: TRBJ2-2; D: -; CDR3: CASSTSGGITGELFF; DNA: TGTGCCAGTAGTACAAGCGGAGGGATCACCGGGGAGCTGTTTTTT
size: few; V: TRBV20-1; J: TRBJ1-1; D: -; CDR3: CSASLDSGNTEAFF; DNA: TGCAGTGCGTCGCTTGACTCTGGGAACACTGAAGCTTTCTTT
size: few; V: TRBV7-4; J: TRBJ1-1; D: -; CDR3: CASSKDKDRKMNTEAFF; DNA: TGTGCCAGCAGTAAGGACAAGGATCGAAAAATGAACACTGAAGCTTTCTTT
size: many; V: TRBV5-1; J: TRBJ2-7; D: TRBD2; CDR3: CASSPGLAGEEQYF; DNA: TGCGCCAGCAGCCCGGGACTAGCGGGGGAAGAGCAGTACTTC
size: many; V: TRBV5-1; J: TRBJ2-1; D: TRBD2; CDR3: CASSFRTSGGANEQFF; DNA: TGCGCCAGCAGCTTCAGGACTAGCGGGGGGGCAAATGAGCAGTTCTTC
size: many; V: TRBV11-2; J: TRBJ1-2; D: -; CDR3: CASSSTGTLRGYTF; DNA: TGTGCCAGCAGCTCAACCGGGACCCTTAGAGGCTACACCTTC
size: -; V: TRBV4-1; J: TRBJ2-1; D: -; CDR3: CASSQAPGGEQFF; DNA: TGCGCCAGCAGCCAAGCCCCCGGGGGTGAGCAGTTCTTC
size: few; V: TRBV2; J: TRBJ1-1; D: -; CDR3: CASSILEAFF; DNA: TGTGCCAGCAGTATCCTTGAAGCTTTCTTT
size: -; V: TRBV11-2; J: TRBJ2-1; D: -; CDR3: CASSLDRGHEQFF; DNA: TGTGCCAGCAGCTTAGACAGGGGACACGAGCAGTTCTTC
size: many; V: TRBV5-1; J: TRBJ1-1; D: -; CDR3: CASSLGGSITEAFF; DNA: TGCGCCAGCAGCTTGGGTGGTTCGATCACTGAAGCTTTCTTT
size: many; V: TRBV28; J: TRBJ2-7; D: TRBD1; CDR3: CASRSPTGQGSEQYF; DNA: TGTGCCAGCAGATCCCCGACGGGACAGGGGAGCGAGCAGTACTTC
size: many; V: TRBV5-1; J: TRBJ1-1; D: TRBD1; CDR3: CASSHSQGAAFF; DNA: TGCGCCAGCAGTCATTCACAGGGGGCTGCTTTCTTT
size: few; V: TRBV6-1; J: TRBJ2-3; D: TRBD2; CDR3: CASRNGGDVDTQYF; DNA: TGTGCCAGCAGGAATGGGGGGGATGTCGATACGCAGTATTTT
size: -; V: TRBV19; J: TRBJ1-3; D: -; CDR3: CASTVSRGNTIYF; DNA: TGTGCCAGTACTGTGTCGCGTGGAAACACCATATATTTT
size: many; V: TRBV28; J: TRBJ2-2; D: TRBD2; CDR3: CASSLWTSGGELFF; DNA: TGTGCCAGCAGTTTATGGACTAGCGGCGGGGAGCTGTTTTTT
size: -; V: TRBV30; J: TRBJ2-7; D: -; CDR3: CAWSDWGNEQYF; DNA: TGTGCCTGGAGTGATTGGGGGAACGAGCAGTACTTC
size: many; V: TRBV11-2; J: TRBJ1-2; D: -; CDR3: CASSITANYGYTF; DNA: TGTGCCAGCAGCATAACCGCTAACTATGGCTACACCTTC
size: many; V: TRBV30; J: TRBJ2-3; D: TRBD2; CDR3: CAWSETSGTDTQYF; DNA: TGTGCCTGGAGTGAGACTAGCGGCACAGATACGCAGTATTTT
size: many; V: TRBV2; J: TRBJ1-2; D: TRBD1; CDR3: CASRAESTGYYGYTF; DNA: TGTGCCAGCAGGGCCGAATCGACAGGGTACTATGGCTACACCTTC
size: many; V: TRBV20-1; J: TRBJ2-7; D: TRBD1; CDR3: CSASATGAPSRLEQYF; DNA: TGCAGTGCTAGTGCGACAGGGGCCCCCTCGAGGCTCGAGCAGTACTTC
size: many; V: TRBV12-3/TRBV12-4; J: TRBJ2-3; D: TRBD2; CDR3: CASSSRGGLAGTDTQYF; DNA: TGTGCCAGCAGTTCTAGGGGGGGACTAGCGGGCACAGATACGCAGTATTTT
size: many; V: TRBV20-1; J: TRBJ1-1; D: TRBD1; CDR3: CSATQGEKVTEAFF; DNA: TGCAGTGCAACCCAGGGGGAGAAAGTCACTGAAGCTTTCTTT
size: many; V: TRBV12-3/TRBV12-4; J: TRBJ2-3; D: -; CDR3: CASSLATTRTDTQYF; DNA: TGTGCCAGCAGTTTAGCGACCACCAGAACAGATACGCAGTATTTT
size: -; V: TRBV7-9; J: TRBJ1-5; D: -; CDR3: CASSRGSRPQHF; DNA: TGTGCCAGCAGCCGGGGGTCACGGCCCCAGCATTTT
size: few; V: TRBV20-1; J: TRBJ2-2; D: -; CDR3: CSAILRDIETGELFF; DNA: TGCAGTGCTATCCTCCGGGACATCGAGACCGGGGAGCTGTTTTTT